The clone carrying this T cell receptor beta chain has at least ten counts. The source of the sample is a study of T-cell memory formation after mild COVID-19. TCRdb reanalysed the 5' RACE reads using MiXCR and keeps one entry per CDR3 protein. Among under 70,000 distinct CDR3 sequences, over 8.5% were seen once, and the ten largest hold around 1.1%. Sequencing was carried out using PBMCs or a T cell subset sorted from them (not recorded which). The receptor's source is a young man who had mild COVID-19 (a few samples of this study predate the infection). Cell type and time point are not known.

CDR3 residues: CASSLRRDTQYF. The DNA of the CDR3 is TGTGCCAGCAGTTTAAGGCGTGATACGCAGTATTTT. The chain recombines TRBV28 with TRBJ2-3; D is unresolved. CDR3 length: 12 residues. Germline V gives CDR1 MDHEN, CDR2 SYDVKM. V shed 2 bases and J shed 6 bases, with 6 bases lying between them.